This T cell receptor beta chain was found in a study of cytomegalovirus exposure and HLA in healthy donors. Details on this clone: Its antigen is unidentified.

The PCR was carried out with 60 Vbeta primers and 13 Jbeta primers. TCRdb's copy holds only in-frame clones and misses some; the assay was immunoSEQ multiplex PCR. Seen here are about 140,000 clones, around 80% observed once, and the top ten hold around 4.3%. General study results and limits: Associated with cytomegalovirus, according to the listing, were around 160 TCR beta chains. Roughly uniform depth of sequencing across donors was assumed in presence/absence analyses.

Per germline, CDR1 LNHDA and CDR2 SQIVND (reference sequence). Deletions cut 5 bases from V and 3 bases from J, with 14 bases between. The CDR3 loop spans 14 amino acids. The sequence was obtained from a middle-aged man in good health and CMV-seronegative. Source material: PBMCs. The rearrangement uses TRBV19 and TRBJ2-7, with D possibly TRBD2 on 6 matching bases. The CDR3 here is CASSPREQGYEQYF. DNA of the CDR3: TGTGCCAGTAGTCCTCGGGAGCAGGGCTACGAGCAGTACTTC.